The present entry profiles one T cell receptor (beta chain) with its context. Its antigen is not identified. TCRdb's copy holds only in-frame clones and misses some; the assay was immunoSEQ multiplex PCR. The table lists roughly 270,000 clones, around nine tenths of them singletons, with about 0.85% in the top ten. This record comes from a study of cytomegalovirus exposure and HLA in healthy donors. Study-wide results and limits: That first-cohort TCR clusters tended to co-occur in the roughly 130 validation repertoires was found in a later analysis.

Donors came from a validation cohort of over a hundred subjects, distinct from the first 666-subject cohort. The CDR3 spans 14 residues. V shed 4 bases and J 4 bases; nucleotides not matched to a gene: 6. Germline V gene sequence: CDR1 MGHDK, CDR2 SYGVNS. The clonotype was recovered from a woman younger than 30 in good health and CMV-seronegative. J is TRBJ1-1 and V is TRBV25-1, with 7 positions matching TRBD1. Specimen: PBMCs. CDR3 in DNA: TGTGCCAGCAGTGGGGAAACAGGGGCCACTGAAGCTTTCTTT. Amino acids: CASSGETGATEAFF.